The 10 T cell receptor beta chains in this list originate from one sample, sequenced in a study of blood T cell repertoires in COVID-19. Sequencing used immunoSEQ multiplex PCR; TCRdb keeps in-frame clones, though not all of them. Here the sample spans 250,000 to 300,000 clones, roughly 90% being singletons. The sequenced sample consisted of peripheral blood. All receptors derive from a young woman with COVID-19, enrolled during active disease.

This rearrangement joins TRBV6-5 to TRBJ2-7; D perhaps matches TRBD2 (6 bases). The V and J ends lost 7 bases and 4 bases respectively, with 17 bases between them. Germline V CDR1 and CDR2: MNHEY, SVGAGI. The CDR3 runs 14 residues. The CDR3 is CASTPPGVQYEQYF. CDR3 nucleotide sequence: TGTGCCAGCACGCCCCCGGGAGTTCAGTACGAGCAGTACTTC.

The CDR3 here is CASSLSKGDGYNEQFF. CDR3 DNA sequence: TGTGCCAGCAGCCTAAGTAAGGGGGATGGTTACAATGAGCAGTTCTTC. V gene TRBV11-2 combines with J gene TRBJ2-1; TRBD1 might be the D (6 bases). The CDR3 extends over 16 amino acids. Germline V gene lookup returns CDR1 SGHAT and CDR2 FQNNGV. V was clipped by 5 bases and J by 4 bases, with 18 bases between them. The variable domain in full, with the rest retrieved from reference TRBV11-2 and TRBJ2-1, is EAGVAQSPRYKIIEKRQSVAFWCNPISGHATLYWYQQILGQGPKLLIQFQNNGVVDDSQLPKDRFSAERLKGVDSTLKIQPAKLEDSAVYLCASSLSKGDGYNEQFFGPGTRLTVL.

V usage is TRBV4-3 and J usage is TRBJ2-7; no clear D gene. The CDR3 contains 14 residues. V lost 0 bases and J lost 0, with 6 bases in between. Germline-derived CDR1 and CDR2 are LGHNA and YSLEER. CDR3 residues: CASSQDLSSYEQYF. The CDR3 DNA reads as TGCGCCAGCAGCCAAGACTTGAGCTCCTACGAGCAGTACTTC.

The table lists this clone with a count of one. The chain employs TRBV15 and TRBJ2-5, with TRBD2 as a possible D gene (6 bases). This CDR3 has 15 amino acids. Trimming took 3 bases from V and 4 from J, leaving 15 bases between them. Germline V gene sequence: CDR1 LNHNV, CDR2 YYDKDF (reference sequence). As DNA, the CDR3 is TGTGCCACCAGCAGCCTACTTCGGGGAGGAGAGACCCAGTACTTC. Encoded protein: CATSSLLRGGETQYF.

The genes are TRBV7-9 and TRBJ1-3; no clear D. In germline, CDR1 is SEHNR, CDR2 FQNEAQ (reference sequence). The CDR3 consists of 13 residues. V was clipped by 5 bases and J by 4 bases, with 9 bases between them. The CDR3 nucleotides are TGTGCCAGCAGCACAGACGGAGGAAACACCATATATTTT. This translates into CASSTDGGNTIYF.

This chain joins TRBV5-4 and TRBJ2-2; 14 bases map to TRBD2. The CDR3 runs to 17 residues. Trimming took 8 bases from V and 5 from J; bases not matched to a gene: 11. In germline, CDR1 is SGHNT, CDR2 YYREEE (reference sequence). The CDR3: CASCDGTSGRLTGELFF. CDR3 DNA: TGTGCCAGTTGCGACGGGACTAGCGGGAGACTTACCGGGGAGCTGTTTTTT.

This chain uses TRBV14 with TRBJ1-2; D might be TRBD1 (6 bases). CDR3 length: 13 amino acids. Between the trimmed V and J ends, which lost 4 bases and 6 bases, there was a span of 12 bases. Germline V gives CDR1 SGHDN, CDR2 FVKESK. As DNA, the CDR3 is TGTGCCAGCAGCCGGGGCGGGGGCGATGGCTACACCTTC. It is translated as CASSRGGGDGYTF.

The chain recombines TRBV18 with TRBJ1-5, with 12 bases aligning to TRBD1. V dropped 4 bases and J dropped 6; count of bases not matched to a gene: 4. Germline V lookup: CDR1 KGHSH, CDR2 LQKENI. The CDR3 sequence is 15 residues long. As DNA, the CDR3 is TGTGCCAGCTCACTAGGGACAGGGGGCGGTCAGCCCCAGCATTTT. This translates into CASSLGTGGGQPQHF.

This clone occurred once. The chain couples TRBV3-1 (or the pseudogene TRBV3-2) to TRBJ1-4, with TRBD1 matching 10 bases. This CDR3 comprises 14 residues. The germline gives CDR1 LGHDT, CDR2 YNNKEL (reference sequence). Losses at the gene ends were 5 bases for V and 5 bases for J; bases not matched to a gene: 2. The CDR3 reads CASSLDRGNEKLFF. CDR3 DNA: TGTGCCAGCAGCTTGGACAGGGGGAATGAAAAACTGTTTTTT.

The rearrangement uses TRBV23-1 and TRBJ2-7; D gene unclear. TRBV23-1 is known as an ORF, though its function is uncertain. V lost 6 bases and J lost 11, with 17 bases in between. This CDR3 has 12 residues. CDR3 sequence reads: CASSPDPREEYF. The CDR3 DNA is TGCGCCAGCAGCCCTGACCCCAGAGAGGAGTACTTC.